The clone carrying this T cell receptor beta chain was recorded a few times. The antigen remains undetermined. This specimen comes from a study of T-cell memory formation after mild COVID-19. Across the study: In these data, TCR clusters were largely donor specific. Study-wide results and caveats: Pre-infection memory already had some responding clones, implying cross-reactive memory joined.

TCRdb independently ran MiXCR on the 5' RACE reads; one entry per CDR3 protein. The profile shows 450,000 to 650,000 distinct CDR3 sequences, roughly 18% of them singletons. The CDR3 loop spans 14 amino acids. V lost 2 bases to trimming and J lost 5 bases, with 12 bases between them. Germline V gene data show CDR1 as SNHLY and CDR2 as FYNNEI. Sequencing was performed on PBMCs or a T cell subset sorted from them (not recorded which). V usage is TRBV2 and J usage is TRBJ2-5; D not resolved. The sequence derives from an adult woman who had mild COVID-19 (a few samples of this study predate the infection). Cell type and time point are not known. Here the CDR3 reads CASSEYLVGETQYF. The CDR3 coding sequence is TGTGCCAGCAGTGAATACCTCGTGGGTGAGACCCAGTACTTC.